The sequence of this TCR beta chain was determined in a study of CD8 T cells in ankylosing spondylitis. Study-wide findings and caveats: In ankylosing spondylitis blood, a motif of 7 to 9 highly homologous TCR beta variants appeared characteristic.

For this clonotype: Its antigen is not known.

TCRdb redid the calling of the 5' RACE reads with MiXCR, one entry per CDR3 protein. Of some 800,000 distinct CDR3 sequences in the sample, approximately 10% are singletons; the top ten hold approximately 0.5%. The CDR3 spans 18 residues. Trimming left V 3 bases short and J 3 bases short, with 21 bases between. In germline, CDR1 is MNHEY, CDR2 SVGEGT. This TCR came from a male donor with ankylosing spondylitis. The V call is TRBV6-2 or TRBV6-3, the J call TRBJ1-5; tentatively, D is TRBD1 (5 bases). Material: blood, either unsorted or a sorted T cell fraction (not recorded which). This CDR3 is CASSYRIWGRLVNQPQHF. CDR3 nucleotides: TGTGCCAGCAGTTATCGTATTTGGGGGAGGCTTGTCAATCAGCCCCAGCATTTT.